This record looks at one T cell receptor beta chain sequence and its context. Its specificity is unknown. Germline V gene sequence: CDR1 SGHVS, CDR2 FNYEAQ. V lost 5 bases, J lost 2 bases, and 5 bases stayed unmatched. The CDR3 extends over 16 amino acids. The sample comes from a study of PD-1 blockade in classical Hodgkin lymphoma. Looking at the study overall: Patients were infused with nivolumab 3 mg/kg every 2 weeks. Study results and caveats: CD4+ TCR diversity, unlike CD8+, rose significantly by C4D1.

The assay was immunoSEQ multiplex PCR, and TCRdb's table has in-frame clones only and misses some. In the table there are some 20,000 clones, 86% of which are singletons. Every patient had relapsed following autologous stem cell transplantation, and cohorts differed in brentuximab vedotin exposure. The patients, who had relapsed/refractory classical Hodgkin lymphoma, achieved best responses of complete response, partial response or progressive disease. The sample here was peripheral blood mononuclear cells (PBMCs), taken before the second cycle of nivolumab. The source of this sequence is a human donor with classical Hodgkin lymphoma. The V and J genes are TRBV7-6 and TRBJ2-3, with 12 bases fitting TRBD2. The CDR3 spells CASSPGLAGPTDTQYF. CDR3 bases: TGTGCCAGCAGCCCTGGACTAGCGGGGCCCACAGATACGCAGTATTTT.